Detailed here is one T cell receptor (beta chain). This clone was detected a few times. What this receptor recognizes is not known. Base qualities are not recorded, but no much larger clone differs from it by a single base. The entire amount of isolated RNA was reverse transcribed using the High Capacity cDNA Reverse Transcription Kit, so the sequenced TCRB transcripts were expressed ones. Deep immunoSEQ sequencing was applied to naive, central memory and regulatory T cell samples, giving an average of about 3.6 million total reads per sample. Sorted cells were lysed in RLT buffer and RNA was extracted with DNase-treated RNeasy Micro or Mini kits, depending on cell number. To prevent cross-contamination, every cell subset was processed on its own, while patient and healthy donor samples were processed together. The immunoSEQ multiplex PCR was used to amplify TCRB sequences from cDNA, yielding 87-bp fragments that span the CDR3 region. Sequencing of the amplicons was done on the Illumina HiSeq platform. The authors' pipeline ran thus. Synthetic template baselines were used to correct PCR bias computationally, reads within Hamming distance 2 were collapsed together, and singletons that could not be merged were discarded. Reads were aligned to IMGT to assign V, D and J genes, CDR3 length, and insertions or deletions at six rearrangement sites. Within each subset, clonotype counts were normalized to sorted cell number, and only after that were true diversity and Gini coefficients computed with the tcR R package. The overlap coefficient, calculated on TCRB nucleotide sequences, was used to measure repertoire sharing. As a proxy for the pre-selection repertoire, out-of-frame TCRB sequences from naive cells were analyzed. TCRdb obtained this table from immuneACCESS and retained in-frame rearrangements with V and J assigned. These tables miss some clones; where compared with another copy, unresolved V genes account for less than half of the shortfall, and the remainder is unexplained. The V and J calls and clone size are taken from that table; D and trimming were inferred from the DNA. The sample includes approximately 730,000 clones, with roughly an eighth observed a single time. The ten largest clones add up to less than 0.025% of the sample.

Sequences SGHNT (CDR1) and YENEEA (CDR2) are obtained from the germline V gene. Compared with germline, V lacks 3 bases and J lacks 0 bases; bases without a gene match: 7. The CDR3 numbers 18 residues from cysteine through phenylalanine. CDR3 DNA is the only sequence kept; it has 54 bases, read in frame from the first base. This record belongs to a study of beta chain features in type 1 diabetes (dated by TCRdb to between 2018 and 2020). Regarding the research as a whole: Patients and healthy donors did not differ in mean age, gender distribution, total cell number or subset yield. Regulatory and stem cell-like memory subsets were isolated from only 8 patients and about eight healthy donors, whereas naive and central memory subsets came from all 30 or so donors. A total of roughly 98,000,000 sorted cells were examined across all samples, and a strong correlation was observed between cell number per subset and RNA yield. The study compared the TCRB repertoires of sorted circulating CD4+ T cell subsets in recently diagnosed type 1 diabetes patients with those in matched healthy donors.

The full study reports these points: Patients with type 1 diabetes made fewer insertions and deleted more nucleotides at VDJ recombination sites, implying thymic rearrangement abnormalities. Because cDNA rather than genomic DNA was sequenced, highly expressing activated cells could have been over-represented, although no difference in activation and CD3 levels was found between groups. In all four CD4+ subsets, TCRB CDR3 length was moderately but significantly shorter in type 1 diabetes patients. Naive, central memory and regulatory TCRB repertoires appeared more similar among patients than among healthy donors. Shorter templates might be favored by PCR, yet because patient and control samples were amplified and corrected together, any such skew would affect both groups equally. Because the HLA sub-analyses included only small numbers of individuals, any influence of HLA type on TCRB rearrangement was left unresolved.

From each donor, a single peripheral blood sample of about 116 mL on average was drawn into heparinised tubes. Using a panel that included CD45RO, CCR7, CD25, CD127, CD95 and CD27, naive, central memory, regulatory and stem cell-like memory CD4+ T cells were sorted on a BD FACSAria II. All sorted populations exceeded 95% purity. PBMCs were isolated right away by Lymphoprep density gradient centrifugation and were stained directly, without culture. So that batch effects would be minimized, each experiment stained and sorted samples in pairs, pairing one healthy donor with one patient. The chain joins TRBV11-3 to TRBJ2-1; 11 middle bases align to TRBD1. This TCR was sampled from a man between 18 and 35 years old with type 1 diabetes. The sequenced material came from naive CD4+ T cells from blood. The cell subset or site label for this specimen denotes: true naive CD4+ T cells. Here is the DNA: TGTGCCAGCAGCTTTGAAGCCGGGACAGGGGGCTCCTACAATGAGCAGTTCTTC. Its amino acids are CASSFEAGTGGSYNEQFF.